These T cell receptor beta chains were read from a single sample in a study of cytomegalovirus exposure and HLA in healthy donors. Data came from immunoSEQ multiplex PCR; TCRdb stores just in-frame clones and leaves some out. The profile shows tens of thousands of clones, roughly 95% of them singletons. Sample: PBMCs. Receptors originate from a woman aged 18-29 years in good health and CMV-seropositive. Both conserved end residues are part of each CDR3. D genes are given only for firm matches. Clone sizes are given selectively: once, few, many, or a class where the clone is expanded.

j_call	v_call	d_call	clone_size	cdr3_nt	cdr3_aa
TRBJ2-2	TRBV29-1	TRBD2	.	TGCAGCGGGACTAGCGGGAGGGCCGGGGAGCTGTTTTTT	CSGTSGRAGELFF
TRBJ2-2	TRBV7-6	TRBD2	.	TGTGCCAGCAGCACGGGACTAGCGCCCCGAGTGGGAACCGGGGAGCTGTTTTTT	CASSTGLAPRVGTGELFF
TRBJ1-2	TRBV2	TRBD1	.	TGTGCCAGCAGGGACTGGACAGGGTGGCGCTATGGCTACACCTTC	CASRDWTGWRYGYTF
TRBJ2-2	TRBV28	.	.	TGTGCCAGCAACGGAGTAGGATACACCGGGGAGCTGTTTTTT	CASNGVGYTGELFF
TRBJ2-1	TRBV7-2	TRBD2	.	TGTGCCAGCAGCTTAGCTAGCGGGAGGGTGGACAATGAGCAGTTCTTC	CASSLASGRVDNEQFF
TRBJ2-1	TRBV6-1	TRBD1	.	TGTGCCAGCAGTGGAAACAGGGGGCAGGTCAATGAGCAGTTCTTC	CASSGNRGQVNEQFF
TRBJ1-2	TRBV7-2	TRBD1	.	TGTGCCAGCAGCCGCATAAGACAGGGCGACTATGGCTACACCTTC	CASSRIRQGDYGYTF
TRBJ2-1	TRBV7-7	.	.	TGTGCTAGCAGCCTAGGGGCGGGAAATGAGCAGTTCTTC	CASSLGAGNEQFF
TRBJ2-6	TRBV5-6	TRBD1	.	TGTGCCAGCAGCCCCGAGGGGGCAGCTGGGGCCAACGTCCTGACTTTC	CASSPEGAAGANVLTF
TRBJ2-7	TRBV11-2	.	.	TGTGCCAGCAGCTTAGAGGCCAGCGGACCCTACGAGCAGTACTTC	CASSLEASGPYEQYF
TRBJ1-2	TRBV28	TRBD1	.	TGTGCCAGCAGACGGACAGGAGGTCATGGCTACACCTTC	CASRRTGGHGYTF
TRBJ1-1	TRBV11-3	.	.	TGTGCCAGCAGCTCCCGACGGGGGAACACTGAAGCTTTCTTT	CASSSRRGNTEAFF
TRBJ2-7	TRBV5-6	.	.	TGTGCCAGCAGCTTGCGTCCTCGTTGGCGGGGTGGCGAGCAGTACTTC	CASSLRPRWRGGEQYF
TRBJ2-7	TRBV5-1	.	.	TGCGCCAGCAGCGGAACCGCCACACAGGCCAGCGAGCAGTACTTC	CASSGTATQASEQYF
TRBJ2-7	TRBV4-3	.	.	TGCGCCAGCAGCCAACGGGGTATCGACGAGCAGTACTTC	CASSQRGIDEQYF
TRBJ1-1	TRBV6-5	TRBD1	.	TGTGCCAGCGTGGACAGGAAAAAAACTGAAGCTTTCTTT	CASVDRKKTEAFF
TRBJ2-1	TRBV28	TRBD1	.	TGTGCCAGCAGTTTAAGGTCCCCGGGACAGGGCGTTTTCTTC	CASSLRSPGQGVFF
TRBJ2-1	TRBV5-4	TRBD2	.	TGTGCCAGCAGCTTGGGGACTAGTAGCTCCTACAATGAGCAGTTCTTC	CASSLGTSSSYNEQFF
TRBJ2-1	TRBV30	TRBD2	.	TGTGCCTGGAGCCTTAGCGGGATAAATGAGCAGTTCTTC	CAWSLSGINEQFF
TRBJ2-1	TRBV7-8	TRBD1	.	TGTGCCAGTAGGACAGGGGCGGGCGAACAGTTCTTC	CASRTGAGEQFF
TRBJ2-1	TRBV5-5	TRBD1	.	TGTGCCAGCAGCCCCCGGGACAGGGGCAATGAGCAGTTCTTC	CASSPRDRGNEQFF
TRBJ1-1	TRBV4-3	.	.	TGCGCCAGCAGCCAGGACGACAGGATAAGTGATGAAGCTTTCTTT	CASSQDDRISDEAFF
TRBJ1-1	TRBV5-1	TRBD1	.	TGCGCCAGCAGCTTGGTTGACAGGGCCACTGAAGCTTTCTTT	CASSLVDRATEAFF
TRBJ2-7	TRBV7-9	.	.	TGTGCCAGCAGCTTAGCGATCACAGGGTCTTCCTACGAGCAGTACTTC	CASSLAITGSSYEQYF
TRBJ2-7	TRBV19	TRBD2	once	TGTGCCAGTAGTCCGGGACTAGCGGGAGTAGCCTACGAGCAGTACTTC	CASSPGLAGVAYEQYF
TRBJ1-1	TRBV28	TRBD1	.	TGTGCCAGCAGTCCGTATCGAGACAGGGCTGAAGCTTTCTTT	CASSPYRDRAEAFF
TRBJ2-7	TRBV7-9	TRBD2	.	TGTGCCAGCAGCTCGGGACTAGCGGGAGCGGACGAGCAGTACTTC	CASSSGLAGADEQYF
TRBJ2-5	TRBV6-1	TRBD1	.	TGTGCCAGCAGTGGTGGGACAGCACAAGAGACCCAGTACTTC	CASSGGTAQETQYF
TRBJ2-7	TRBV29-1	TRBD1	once	TGCAGCGTTGGCAGGGGGCCCTACGAGCAGTACTTC	CSVGRGPYEQYF
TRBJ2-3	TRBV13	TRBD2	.	TGTGCCAGCAGCTTACTTCGGCTCAGCGGGACTACTAGCACAGATACGCAGTATTTT	CASSLLRLSGTTSTDTQYF
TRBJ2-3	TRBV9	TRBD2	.	TGTGCCAGCAGCGTAGAGGTGGCGGGAGGGCCATGGGATACGCAGTATTTT	CASSVEVAGGPWDTQYF
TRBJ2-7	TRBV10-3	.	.	TGTGCCATCAGTGAAGGGGGTGAGCAGTACTTC	CAISEGGEQYF
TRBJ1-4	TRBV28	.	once	TGTGCCAGCCGGCAGGGAATTGAAAAACTGTTTTTT	CASRQGIEKLFF
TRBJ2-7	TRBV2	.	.	TGTGCCAGCAGGTTCAGGGCAGGAAACTACGAGCAGTACTTC	CASRFRAGNYEQYF
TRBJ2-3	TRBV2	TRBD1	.	TGTGCCAGCAGTACCAGGACAGGGAAAAAGACAGATACGCAGTATTTT	CASSTRTGKKTDTQYF
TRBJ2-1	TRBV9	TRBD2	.	TGTGCCAGCAGCGCGGGAGGTGGGGGCAATGAGCAGTTCTTC	CASSAGGGGNEQFF
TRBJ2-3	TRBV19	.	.	TGTGCCAGTAGCGGGGACACGGGCACAGATACGCAGTATTTT	CASSGDTGTDTQYF
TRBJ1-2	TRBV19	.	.	TGTGCCAGTAGTTTCCTTACTGCTTCCTACACCTTC	CASSFLTASYTF
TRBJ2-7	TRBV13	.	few	TGTGCCAGCAGCGGTTCCCGGGACTCCAAGGCCTACGAGCAGTACTTC	CASSGSRDSKAYEQYF
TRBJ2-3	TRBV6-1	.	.	TGTGCCAGCAGTATGGGACAAACAGATACGCAGTATTTT	CASSMGQTDTQYF
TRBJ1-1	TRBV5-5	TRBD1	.	TGTGCCAGCAGCATGTACGGGACAGGGGTGAACACTGAAGCTTTCTTT	CASSMYGTGVNTEAFF
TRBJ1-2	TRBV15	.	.	TGTGCCACCAGCAGGGACAGAAACTATGGCTACACCTTC	CATSRDRNYGYTF
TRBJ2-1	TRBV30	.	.	TGTGCCCATATAGGCGGGGAGGTACCGTTCTTC	CAHIGGEVPFF
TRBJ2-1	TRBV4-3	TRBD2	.	TGCGCCAGCAGCCAAGACCTCGGGGGGGCAGGATACAATGAGCAGTTCTTC	CASSQDLGGAGYNEQFF
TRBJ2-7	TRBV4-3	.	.	TGCGCCAGCAGCCGAGGACAGAACTACGAGCAGTACTTC	CASSRGQNYEQYF
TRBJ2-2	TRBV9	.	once	TGTGCCAGCAGCGTCGGGGACACCGGGGAGCTGTTTTTT	CASSVGDTGELFF
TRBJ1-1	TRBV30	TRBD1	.	TGTGCCTGGACAGGGGGTTTGAAAACTGAAGCTTTCTTT	CAWTGGLKTEAFF
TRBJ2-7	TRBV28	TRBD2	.	TGTGCCAGCAGTTTATTTAGTGTCCGACTGAAACTAGCGGGAATCCACGAGCAGTACTTC	CASSLFSVRLKLAGIHEQYF
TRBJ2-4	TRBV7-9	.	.	TGTGCCAGCAGCTTAGGAGGGGGAGGGATTCAGTACTTC	CASSLGGGGIQYF
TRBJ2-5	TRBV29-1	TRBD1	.	TGCAGCGTTGTAGGGGGCAATTTCAAAGAGACCCAGTACTTC	CSVVGGNFKETQYF
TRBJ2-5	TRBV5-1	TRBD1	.	TGCGCCAGCAGCTTGGAAGGGAGGACAGGGGGCTTCGAGACCCAGTACTTC	CASSLEGRTGGFETQYF
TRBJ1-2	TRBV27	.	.	TGTGCCAGCAGTCTAATAACGGGGTATGGCTACACCTTC	CASSLITGYGYTF
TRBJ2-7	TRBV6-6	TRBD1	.	TGTGCCAGCAGTTACGGGACAGGTGCCTACGAGCAGTACTTC	CASSYGTGAYEQYF
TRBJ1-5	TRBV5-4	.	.	TGTGCCAGCAGCTTGGACACCAATCAGCCCCAGCATTTT	CASSLDTNQPQHF
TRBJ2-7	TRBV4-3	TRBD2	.	TGCGCCAGCAGTCTGGGGACTAGCGGCTACGAGCAGTACTTC	CASSLGTSGYEQYF
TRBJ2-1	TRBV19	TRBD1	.	TGTGCCAGTATCGGTACGGACAGGTACAATGAGCAGTTCTTC	CASIGTDRYNEQFF